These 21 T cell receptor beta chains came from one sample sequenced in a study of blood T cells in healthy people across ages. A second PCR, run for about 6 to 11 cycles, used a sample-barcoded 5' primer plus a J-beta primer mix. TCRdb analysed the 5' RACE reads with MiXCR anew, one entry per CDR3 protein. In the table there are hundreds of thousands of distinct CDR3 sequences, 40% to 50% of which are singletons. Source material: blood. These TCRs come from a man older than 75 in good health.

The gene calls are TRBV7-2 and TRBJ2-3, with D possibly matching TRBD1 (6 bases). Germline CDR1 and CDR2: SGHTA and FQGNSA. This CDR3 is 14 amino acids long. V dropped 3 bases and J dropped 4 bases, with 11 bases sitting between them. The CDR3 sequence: CASSFGQGSDTQYF. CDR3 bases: TGTGCCAGCAGCTTTGGGCAGGGGTCAGATACGCAGTATTTT. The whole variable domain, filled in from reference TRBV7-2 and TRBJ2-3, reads GAGVSQSPSNKVTEKGKDVELRCDPISGHTALYWYRQSLGQGLEFLIYFQGNSAPDKSGLPSDRFSAERTGGSVSTLTIQRTQQEDSAVYLCASSFGQGSDTQYFGPGTRLTVL.

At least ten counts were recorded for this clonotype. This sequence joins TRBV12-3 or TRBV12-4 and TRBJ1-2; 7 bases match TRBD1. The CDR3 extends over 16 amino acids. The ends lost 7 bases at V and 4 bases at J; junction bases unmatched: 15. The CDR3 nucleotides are TGTGCCAGCAACCCAGGGGGGACACCCCTTCGCTATGGCTACACCTTC. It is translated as CASNPGGTPLRYGYTF.

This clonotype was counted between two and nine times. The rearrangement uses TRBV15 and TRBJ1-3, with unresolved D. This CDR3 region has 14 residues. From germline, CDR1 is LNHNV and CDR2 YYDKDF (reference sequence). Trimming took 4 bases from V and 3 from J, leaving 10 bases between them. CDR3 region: CATSMPTVGNTIYF. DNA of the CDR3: TGTGCCACCAGCATGCCTACGGTTGGAAACACCATATATTTT. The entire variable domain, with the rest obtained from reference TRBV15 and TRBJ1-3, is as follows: DAMVIQNPRYQVTQFGKPVTLSCSQTLNHNVMYWYQQKSSQAPKLLFHYYDKDFNNEADTPDNFQSRRPNTSFCFLDIRSPGLGDTAMYLCATSMPTVGNTIYFGEGSWLTVV.

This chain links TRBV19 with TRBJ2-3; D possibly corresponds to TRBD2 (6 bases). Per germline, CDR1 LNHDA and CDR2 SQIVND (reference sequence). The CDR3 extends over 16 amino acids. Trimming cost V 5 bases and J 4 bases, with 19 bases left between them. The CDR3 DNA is TGTGCCAGTAGTGCCCGGGACTCCGGGGGACCAGATACGCAGTATTTT. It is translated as CASSARDSGGPDTQYF.

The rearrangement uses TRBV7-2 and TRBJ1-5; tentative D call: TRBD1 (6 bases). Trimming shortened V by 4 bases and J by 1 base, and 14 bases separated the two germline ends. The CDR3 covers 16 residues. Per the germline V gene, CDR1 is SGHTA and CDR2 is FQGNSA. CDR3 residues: CASSSLPRGSNQPQHF. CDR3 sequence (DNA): TGTGCCAGCAGCTCCCTTCCCAGGGGCAGCAATCAGCCCCAGCATTTT.

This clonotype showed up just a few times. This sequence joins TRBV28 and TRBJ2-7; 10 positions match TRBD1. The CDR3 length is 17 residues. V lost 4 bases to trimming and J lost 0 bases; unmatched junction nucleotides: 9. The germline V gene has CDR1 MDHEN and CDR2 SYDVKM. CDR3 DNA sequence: TGTGCCAGCAGTTACCAAGGACAGGGGGGATTCTCCTACGAGCAGTACTTC. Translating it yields CASSYQGQGGFSYEQYF.

The CDR3 spells CASSQERVGRGYTF. Written as DNA, the CDR3 is TGTGCCAGCAGCCAAGAGAGGGTCGGAAGGGGCTACACCTTC. V is TRBV3-1 and J is TRBJ1-2; no reliable D call. The CDR3 covers 14 residues. From germline, CDR1 is LGHDT and CDR2 YNNKEL (reference sequence). The ends were cut back, 0 bases at V and 8 bases at J, with 13 bases in the middle. Combining the CDR3 with reference TRBV3-1 and TRBJ1-2 gives the whole variable domain DTAVSQTPKYLVTQMGNDKSIKCEQNLGHDTMYWYKQDSKKFLKIMFSYNNKELIINETVPNRFSPKSPDKAHLNLHINSLELGDSAVYFCASSQERVGRGYTFGSGTRLTVV.

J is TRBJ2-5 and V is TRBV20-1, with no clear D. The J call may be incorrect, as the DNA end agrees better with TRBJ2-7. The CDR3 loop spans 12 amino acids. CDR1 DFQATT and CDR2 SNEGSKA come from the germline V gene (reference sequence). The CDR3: CSASPKLYEQYF. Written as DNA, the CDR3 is TGCAGTGCTAGCCCTAAGTTATACGAGCAGTACTTC.

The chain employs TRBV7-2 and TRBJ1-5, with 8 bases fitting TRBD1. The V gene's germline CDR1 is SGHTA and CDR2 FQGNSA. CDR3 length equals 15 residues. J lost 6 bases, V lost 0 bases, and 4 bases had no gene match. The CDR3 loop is CASSLAQGAGQPQHF. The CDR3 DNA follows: TGTGCCAGCAGCTTAGCGCAGGGGGCTGGTCAGCCCCAGCATTTT.

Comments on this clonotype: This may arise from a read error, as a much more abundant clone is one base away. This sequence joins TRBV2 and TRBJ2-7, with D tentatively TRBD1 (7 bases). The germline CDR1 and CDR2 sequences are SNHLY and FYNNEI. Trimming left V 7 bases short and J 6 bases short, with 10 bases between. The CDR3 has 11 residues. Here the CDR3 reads CASIQGGEQYF. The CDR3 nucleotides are TGTGCCAGCATTCAGGGGGGCGAGCAGTACTTC.

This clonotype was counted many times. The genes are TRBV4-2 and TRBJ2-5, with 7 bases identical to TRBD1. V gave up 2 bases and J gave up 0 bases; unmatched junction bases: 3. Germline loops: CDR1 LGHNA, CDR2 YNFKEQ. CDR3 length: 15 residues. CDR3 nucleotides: TGTGCCAGCAGCCAACGAGACAGGGACCAAGAGACCCAGTACTTC. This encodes CASSQRDRDQETQYF.

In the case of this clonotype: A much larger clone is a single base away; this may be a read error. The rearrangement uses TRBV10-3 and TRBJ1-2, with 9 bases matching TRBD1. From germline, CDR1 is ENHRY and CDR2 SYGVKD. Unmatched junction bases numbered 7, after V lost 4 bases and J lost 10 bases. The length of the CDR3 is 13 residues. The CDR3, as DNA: TGTGCCATCAGTGGACAGGGGGAGAGTGACTACACCTTC. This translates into CAISGQGESDYTF.

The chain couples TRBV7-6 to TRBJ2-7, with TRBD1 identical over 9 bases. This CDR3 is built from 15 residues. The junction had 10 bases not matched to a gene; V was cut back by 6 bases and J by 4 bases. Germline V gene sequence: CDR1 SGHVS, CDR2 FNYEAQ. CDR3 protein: CASSSSGTGSYEQYF. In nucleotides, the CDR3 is TGTGCCAGCAGTTCATCCGGGACAGGGAGTTACGAGCAGTACTTC. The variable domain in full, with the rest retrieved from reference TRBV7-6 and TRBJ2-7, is GAGVSQSPRYKVTKRGQDVALRCDPISGHVSLYWYRQALGQGPEFLTYFNYEAQQDKSGLPNDRFSAERPEGSISTLTIQRTEQRDSAMYRCASSSSGTGSYEQYFGPGTRLTVT.

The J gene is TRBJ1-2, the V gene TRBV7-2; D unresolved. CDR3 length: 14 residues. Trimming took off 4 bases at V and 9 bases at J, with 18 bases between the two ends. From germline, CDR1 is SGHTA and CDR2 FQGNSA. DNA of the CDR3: TGTGCCAGCAGCTCCGGAATGAAGAATGTCCGCTACACCTTC. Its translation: CASSSGMKNVRYTF. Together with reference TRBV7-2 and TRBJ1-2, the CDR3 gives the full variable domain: GAGVSQSPSNKVTEKGKDVELRCDPISGHTALYWYRQSLGQGLEFLIYFQGNSAPDKSGLPSDRFSAERTGGSVSTLTIQRTQQEDSAVYLCASSSGMKNVRYTFGSGTRLTVV.

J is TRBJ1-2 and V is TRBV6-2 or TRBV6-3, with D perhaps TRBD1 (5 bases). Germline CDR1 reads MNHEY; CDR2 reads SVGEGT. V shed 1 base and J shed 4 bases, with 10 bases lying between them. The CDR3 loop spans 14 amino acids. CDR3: CASSYLGPSYGYTF. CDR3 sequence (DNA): TGTGCCAGCAGTTACTTGGGACCAAGCTATGGCTACACCTTC.

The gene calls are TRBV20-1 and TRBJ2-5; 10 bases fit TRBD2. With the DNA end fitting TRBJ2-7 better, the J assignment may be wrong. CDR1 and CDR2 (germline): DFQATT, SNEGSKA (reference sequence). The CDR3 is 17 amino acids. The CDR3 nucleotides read TGCAGTGCTGTAAAAAGCGGGGGGGGTATTGGGGCTTACGAGCAGTACTTC. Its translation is CSAVKSGGGIGAYEQYF.

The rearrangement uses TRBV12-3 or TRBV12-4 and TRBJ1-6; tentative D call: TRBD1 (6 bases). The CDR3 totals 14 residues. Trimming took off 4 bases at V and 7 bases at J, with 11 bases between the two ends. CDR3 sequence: CASSSAQGNSPLHF. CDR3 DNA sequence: TGTGCCAGCAGTTCAGCACAGGGCAATTCACCCCTCCACTTT.

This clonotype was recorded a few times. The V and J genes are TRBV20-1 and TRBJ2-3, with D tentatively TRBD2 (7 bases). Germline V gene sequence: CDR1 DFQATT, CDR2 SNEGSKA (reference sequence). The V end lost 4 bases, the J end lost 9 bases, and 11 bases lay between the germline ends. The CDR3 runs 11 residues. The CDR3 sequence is CSAISGTTQYF. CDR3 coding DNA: TGCAGTGCTATAAGCGGGACAACGCAGTATTTT.

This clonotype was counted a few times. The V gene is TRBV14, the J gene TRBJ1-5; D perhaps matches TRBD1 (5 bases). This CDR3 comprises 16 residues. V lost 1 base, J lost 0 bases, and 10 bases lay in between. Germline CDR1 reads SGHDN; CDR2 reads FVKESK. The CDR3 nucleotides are TGTGCCAGCAGCCAAGGGGACCTCAATAGCAATCAGCCCCAGCATTTT. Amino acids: CASSQGDLNSNQPQHF.

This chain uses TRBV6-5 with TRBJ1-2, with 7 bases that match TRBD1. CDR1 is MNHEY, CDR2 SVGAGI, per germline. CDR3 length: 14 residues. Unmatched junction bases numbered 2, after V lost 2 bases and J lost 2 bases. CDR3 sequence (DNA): TGTGCCAGCAGTTACGGGGGACAGAACTATGGCTACACCTTC. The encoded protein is CASSYGGQNYGYTF.

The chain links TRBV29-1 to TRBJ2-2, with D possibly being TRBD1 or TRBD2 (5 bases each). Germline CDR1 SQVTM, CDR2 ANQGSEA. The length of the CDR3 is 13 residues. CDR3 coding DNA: TGCAGTGACGGGACCCTAAACACCGGGGAGCTGTTTTTT. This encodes CSDGTLNTGELFF.